Presented here are 21 T cell receptor beta chains from one specimen sequenced in a study of blood T cell repertoires in COVID-19. The data were produced by immunoSEQ multiplex PCR, yet TCRdb's version contains in-frame clones alone and is incomplete. The sample carries tens of thousands of clones, around nine tenths recorded once. Sequencing was done on a sample of peripheral blood. The receptors shown here come from a man older than 75 with active or convalescent COVID-19.

The chain joins TRBV18 to TRBJ1-2; the D gene is possibly TRBD1 (5 bases). Germline V gene sequence: CDR1 KGHSH, CDR2 LQKENI. Trimming cost V 6 bases and J 2 bases, with 16 bases left between them. The CDR3 consists of 15 residues. The CDR3 nucleotides are TGTGCCAGCTCGACCCTCGGATGGGGCAACTATGGCTACACCTTC. Its protein product is CASSTLGWGNYGYTF.

The chain is built from TRBV6-5 and TRBJ2-1; D is unresolved. Germline V lookup: CDR1 MNHEY, CDR2 SVGAGI. The CDR3 is 13 amino acids. V lost 2 bases to trimming and J lost 5 bases, with 7 bases between them. CDR3 bases: TGTGCCAGCAGTTACGGGCGAAACAATGAGCAGTTCTTC. It translates to CASSYGRNNEQFF.

The chain uses TRBV12-5 and TRBJ2-1, with a possible D match to TRBD2 (6 bases). The V end lost 2 bases, the J end lost 6 bases, and 17 bases lay between the germline ends. The CDR3 is made up of 16 amino acids. Germline CDR1 and CDR2: LGHNT and FRNRAP. The DNA of the CDR3 is TGTGCTAGTGGTTTGTTGGTGCGGGAAGGTATCAATGAGCAGTTCTTC. Its protein product is CASGLLVREGINEQFF.

The V and J genes are TRBV3-1 (or the pseudogene TRBV3-2) and TRBJ2-5, with 10 bases that match TRBD2. The length of the CDR3 is 17 residues. Per the germline V gene, CDR1 is LGHDT and CDR2 is YNNKEL (reference sequence). The trim removed 4 bases at V and 2 bases at J, leaving 10 bases unmatched. This CDR3 is CASSLSSAGGRQETQYF. CDR3 DNA sequence: TGTGCCAGCAGCCTGTCTTCAGCGGGGGGGCGACAAGAGACCCAGTACTTC.

The chain combines TRBV25-1 with TRBJ1-2; 7 nucleotides line up with TRBD1. CDR3 length: 12 residues. The V gene end was trimmed by 6 bases and the J gene end by 11 bases; junction bases not matched to a gene: 9. Germline V lookup: CDR1 MGHDK, CDR2 SYGVNS. CDR3 nucleotide sequence: TGTGCCAGCAGGAAGGGACAGAGAGAGTACACCTTC. Its protein is CASRKGQREYTF.

This clone was counted a single time. The rearrangement links TRBV5-1 to TRBJ2-1; 8 nucleotides match TRBD2. The CDR3 length is 14 residues. The V and J ends lost 4 bases and 9 bases, in that order; junction bases with no gene match: 9. Germline V lookup: CDR1 SGHRS, CDR2 YFSETQ. The DNA of the CDR3 is TGCGCCAGCAGCCAAGGACTAGCCGGGCCTGAGCAGTTCTTC. It is translated as CASSQGLAGPEQFF.

V usage is TRBV5-5 and J usage is TRBJ2-5; TRBD1 matches at 7 bases. Losses at the gene ends were 4 bases for V and 7 bases for J; bases not matched to a gene: 16. Per germline, CDR1 SGHKS and CDR2 YYEKEE (reference sequence). The CDR3 runs to 16 residues. The chain's CDR3 is CASSSLRGRRLGTQYF. Written as DNA, the CDR3 is TGTGCCAGCAGCAGCCTGAGGGGGCGCCGCCTTGGGACCCAGTACTTC.

The V and J genes are TRBV10-2 and TRBJ2-3; TRBD2 matches at 8 bases. The CDR3 consists of 17 residues. V lost 3 bases to trimming and J lost 4 bases; unmatched junction nucleotides: 12. CDR1 is WSHSY and CDR2 is SAAADI in the germline V gene. The CDR3 region has the DNA TGCGCCAGCAGTGACGGGGGGGAGGCCCAGGGGCCAGATACGCAGTATTTT. It is translated as CASSDGGEAQGPDTQYF.

The chain uses TRBV5-5 and TRBJ1-4; D is uncertain. The CDR3 sequence is 14 residues long. V was clipped by 0 bases and J by 7 bases, with 10 bases between them. Germline assignment: CDR1 SGHKS and CDR2 YYEKEE (reference sequence). Here the CDR3 reads CASSLGVSGEKLFF. In nucleotides, the CDR3 is TGTGCCAGCAGCTTGGGGGTTTCGGGTGAAAAACTGTTTTTT.

This clone was recorded once. This sequence joins TRBV7-2 and TRBJ2-5; 10 nucleotides match TRBD2. Germline CDR1 reads SGHTA; CDR2 reads FQGNSA. With V trimmed by 8 bases and J by 5 bases, 17 bases remained unmatched. The CDR3 is made up of 17 amino acids. Here the CDR3 DNA reads TGTGCCAGCCAAAAAGCCCTAGCGGGAGTCAGGCGGGAGACCCAGTACTTC. It is translated as CASQKALAGVRRETQYF.

This chain links TRBV6-2 or TRBV6-3 with TRBJ1-4; D ambiguous. The CDR3 is made up of 12 amino acids. CDR1 and CDR2 (germline): MNHEY, SVGEGT. With 5 bases removed from V and 5 bases from J, the gap between germline ends came to 6 bases. CDR3 bases: TGTGCCAGCAGTACGGTAAATGAAAAACTGTTTTTT. Translated, it gives CASSTVNEKLFF.

The V gene is TRBV7-6, the J gene TRBJ2-7, with a weak D call TRBD1 (5 bases). The CDR3 length is 16 residues. With 1 base removed from V and 0 bases from J, the gap between germline ends came to 13 bases. Germline loops: CDR1 SGHVS, CDR2 FNYEAQ. CDR3 in DNA: TGTGCCAGCAGCTTAGGAGCAGGGCCGAACTCCTACGAGCAGTACGTC. Translated: CASSLGAGPNSYEQYV.

The chain combines TRBV30 with TRBJ2-1, with 10 bases aligning to TRBD2. This CDR3 has 16 residues. Germline V CDR1 and CDR2: GTSNPN, SVGIG (reference sequence). Trimming removed 5 bases from V and 0 bases from J; junction bases left unmatched: 7. CDR3 sequence (DNA): TGTGCCTGGTCTCGGGCTAGCGGGAGCTCCTACAATGAGCAGTTCTTC. It is translated as CAWSRASGSSYNEQFF.

This chain connects TRBV10-1 to TRBJ2-3; D may be TRBD1 (5 bases). V was shortened by 3 bases and J by 0 bases, with 10 bases between the two germline ends. The CDR3 runs to 15 residues. Germline assignment: CDR1 WNHNN and CDR2 SYGVQD (reference sequence). The CDR3 region is CASSDGAPSTDTQYF. CDR3 coding DNA: TGCGCCAGCAGTGATGGGGCGCCAAGCACAGATACGCAGTATTTT.

The chain employs TRBV24-1 and TRBJ2-5, with 8 bases aligning to TRBD1. Germline V gene sequence: CDR1 KGHDR, CDR2 SFDVKD. V shed 3 bases, J shed 5 bases, and the junction held 10 bases outside the gene matches. CDR3 length: 16 residues. CDR3 loop: CATSDNKRTGLETQYF. CDR3 nucleotides: TGTGCCACCAGTGATAACAAAAGGACAGGGCTGGAGACCCAGTACTTC.

The V and J genes are TRBV18 and TRBJ1-4, with 10 bases fitting TRBD1. The V gene end was trimmed by 3 bases and the J gene end by 3 bases; junction bases not matched to a gene: 1. This CDR3 region has 15 residues. From germline, CDR1 is KGHSH and CDR2 LQKENI. CDR3 sequence (DNA): TGTGCCAGCTCACCGGGACAGGGGCCTAATGAAAAACTGTTTTTT. Translating it yields CASSPGQGPNEKLFF.

The chain recombines TRBV6-5 with TRBJ2-5; possible D gene TRBD1, 5 bases. This CDR3 has 14 residues. V was trimmed by 2 bases and J by 5 bases, leaving 12 bases between them. Germline V gene data show CDR1 as MNHEY and CDR2 as SVGAGI. Here the CDR3 reads CASSYAAGLETQYF. In DNA, the CDR3 is TGTGCCAGCAGTTACGCAGCAGGGTTGGAGACCCAGTACTTC.

V gene TRBV3-1 (or the pseudogene TRBV3-2) combines with J gene TRBJ2-1; D possibly corresponds to TRBD2 (6 bases). The germline CDR1 and CDR2 sequences are LGHDT and YNNKEL (reference sequence). This CDR3 region has 17 residues. Trimming shortened V by 0 bases and J by 7 bases, and 19 bases separated the two germline ends. CDR3 amino acids: CASSQEARRDVRNEQFF. Written as DNA, the CDR3 is TGTGCCAGCAGCCAAGAGGCGAGGCGGGATGTGAGGAATGAGCAGTTCTTC.

CDR3 DNA sequence: TGTGCCAGTAGTATGACTAGCGGGAACACAGATACGCAGTATTTT. As protein: CASSMTSGNTDTQYF. V usage is TRBV19 and J usage is TRBJ2-3; 11 nucleotides line up with TRBD2. The germline gives CDR1 LNHDA, CDR2 SQIVND (reference sequence). CDR3 size: 15 residues. V shed 3 bases and J 2 bases; nucleotides not matched to a gene: 1.

This clone was seen only once. J is TRBJ2-3 and V is TRBV5-1; D might be TRBD1 (6 bases). V lost 6 bases to trimming and J lost 0 bases, with 11 bases between them. The CDR3 totals 14 residues. Germline CDR1 SGHRS, CDR2 YFSETQ. The CDR3 loop is CASIRDTSTDTQYF. In DNA, the CDR3 is TGCGCCAGCATTCGGGACACCAGCACAGATACGCAGTATTTT.

V usage is TRBV29-1 and J usage is TRBJ2-2; a weak D match, TRBD2 (7 bases). The V end lost 2 bases, the J end lost 6 bases, and 10 bases lay between the germline ends. The CDR3 runs to 13 residues. Germline V gene data show CDR1 as SQVTM and CDR2 as ANQGSEA. For the CDR3, the DNA is TGCAGCGTTGAAATGCGGGGGCCCGGGGAGCTGTTTTTT. This translates into CSVEMRGPGELFF.